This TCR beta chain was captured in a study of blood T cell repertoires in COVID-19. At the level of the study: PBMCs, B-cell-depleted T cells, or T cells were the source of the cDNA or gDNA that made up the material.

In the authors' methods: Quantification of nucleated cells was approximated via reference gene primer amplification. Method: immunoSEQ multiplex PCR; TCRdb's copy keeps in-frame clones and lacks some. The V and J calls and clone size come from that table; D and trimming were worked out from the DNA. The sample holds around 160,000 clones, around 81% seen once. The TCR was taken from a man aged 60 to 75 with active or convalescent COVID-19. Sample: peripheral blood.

The CDR3 reads CASSPVWGLGTEAFF. Here the CDR3 DNA reads TGTGCCAGTAGTCCGGTATGGGGGCTCGGGACTGAAGCTTTCTTT. The V and J genes are TRBV19 and TRBJ1-1, with a possible D match to TRBD1 (6 bases). Germline V gene lookup returns CDR1 LNHDA and CDR2 SQIVND (reference sequence). CDR3 length: 15 amino acids. Between the trimmed V and J ends, which lost 5 bases and 5 bases, there was a span of 18 bases.